These 11 T cell receptor beta chains came from one sample sequenced in a study of identical twins. One entry per CDR3 protein, called by TCRdb with MiXCR from the 5' RACE reads. The profile shows over 600,000 distinct CDR3 sequences, about 20% of them singletons. The same specimen was also included in a second study, on T cells expressing NK-cell markers.

The sample taken for sequencing was PBMCs. The receptors were gathered from a woman under 30 in good health.

In this sample, this clonotype turned up once. This chain connects TRBV5-1 to TRBJ2-2; D unclear. Trimming stripped 1 base from V and 0 bases from J, with 7 bases between. Germline V gene data show CDR1 as SGHRS and CDR2 as YFSETQ. CDR3 length equals 15 residues. This chain's CDR3 is CASSLQTPNTGELFF. CDR3 bases: TGCGCCAGCAGCTTGCAGACTCCGAACACCGGGGAGCTGTTTTTT.

This clonotype was counted at least ten times. The chain is built from TRBV20-1 and TRBJ2-1, with D possibly matching TRBD2 (5 bases). This CDR3 has 16 amino acids. V lost 1 base, J lost 0 bases, and 13 bases lay in between. Germline CDR1 is DFQATT and CDR2 is SNEGSKA (reference sequence). The CDR3 here is CSARGRAVSSYNEQFF. The CDR3 bases are TGCAGTGCTAGAGGCCGAGCGGTAAGCTCCTACAATGAGCAGTTCTTC.

The chain recombines TRBV10-3 with TRBJ1-5, with a possible D match to TRBD1 (5 bases). The CDR3 sequence is 16 residues long. The V and J ends lost 4 bases and 2 bases respectively, with 15 bases between them. Germline values: CDR1 ENHRY, CDR2 SYGVKD. The DNA of the CDR3 is TGTGCCATCAGTGGGGGGGAGGTGGCCGGCAATCAGCCCCAGCATTTT. Its protein is CAISGGEVAGNQPQHF.

This clonotype came up a few times. The V gene is TRBV15, the J gene TRBJ2-3; either TRBD1 or TRBD2 may fit D (7 bases each). The CDR3 has 15 amino acids. Trimming cost V 4 bases and J 3 bases, with 14 bases left between them. Germline V gene lookup returns CDR1 LNHNV and CDR2 YYDKDF (reference sequence). For the CDR3, the DNA is TGTGCCACCAGCACTACAGGGGAGGGTACAGATACGCAGTATTTT. It specifies CATSTTGEGTDTQYF.

This clonotype was counted between two and nine times. The chain couples TRBV12-3 or TRBV12-4 to TRBJ1-5; no clear D gene. Trimming cost V 6 bases and J 3 bases, with 12 bases left between them. CDR3 length: 14 amino acids. The CDR3 sequence: CASRRREDNQPQHF. As DNA, the CDR3 is TGTGCCAGCAGACGAAGAGAGGACAATCAGCCCCAGCATTTT.

The chain is built from TRBV27 and TRBJ2-7; 12 bases map to TRBD1. Germline V CDR1 and CDR2: MNHEY, SMNVEV (reference sequence). V lost 0 bases, J lost 0 bases, and 3 bases stayed unmatched. The length of the CDR3 is 17 residues. The CDR3 protein is CASSLSLGQGASYEQYF. CDR3 DNA sequence: TGTGCCAGCAGTTTATCGCTGGGACAGGGGGCCTCCTACGAGCAGTACTTC.

This clonotype has more than one count but fewer than ten. The J gene is TRBJ2-1, the V gene TRBV12-5; D is perhaps TRBD2 (6 bases). There are 15 residues in the CDR3. From germline, CDR1 is LGHNT and CDR2 FRNRAP. The V end lost 0 bases, the J end lost 7 bases, and 13 bases lay between the germline ends. Here the CDR3 reads CASGLVRDSGNEQFF. The CDR3 region has the DNA TGTGCTAGTGGTTTGGTACGAGATAGCGGTAATGAGCAGTTCTTC. Together with reference TRBV12-5 and TRBJ2-1, the CDR3 gives the full variable domain: DARVTQTPRHKVTEMGQEVTMRCQPILGHNTVFWYRQTMMQGLELLAYFRNRAPLDDSGMPKDRFSAEMPDATLATLKIQPSEPRDSAVYFCASGLVRDSGNEQFFGPGTRLTVL.

DNA for the CDR3: TGTGCCAGCAGCGTAGACGGACCAAGGGATACGCAGTATTTT. The encoded protein is CASSVDGPRDTQYF. The V and J genes are TRBV9 and TRBJ2-3; D is ambiguous. The CDR3 is made up of 14 amino acids. The V end was cut by 0 bases, the J end by 6 bases, with 11 bases between. Per the germline V gene, CDR1 is SGDLS and CDR2 is YYNGEE.

The V and J genes are TRBV5-1 and TRBJ2-1; unclear D gene. Germline CDR1 reads SGHRS; CDR2 reads YFSETQ. Between the trimmed V and J ends, which lost 2 bases and 8 bases, there was a span of 11 bases. The CDR3 loop spans 13 amino acids. The CDR3 reads CASSFQSGDEQFF. The CDR3 DNA reads TGCGCCAGCAGCTTCCAATCCGGCGATGAGCAGTTCTTC.

The rearrangement joins TRBV5-1 to TRBJ2-5; D uncertain. CDR1 is SGHRS, CDR2 YFSETQ, per germline. The CDR3 has 14 amino acids. Trimming pared 1 base from V and 0 bases from J, leaving 7 bases between. The CDR3 nucleotides read TGCGCCAGCAGCTTGTTAACTAACCAAGAGACCCAGTACTTC. Encoded protein: CASSLLTNQETQYF.

This clonotype was counted only a few times. The CDR3 DNA reads TGTGCCAGCAGTTGGACAGGTCGCGGAAACACCATATATTTT. As protein: CASSWTGRGNTIYF. V is TRBV12-3 or TRBV12-4 and J is TRBJ1-3; 7 positions match TRBD1. The V segment lost 4 bases and the J segment 4 bases; nucleotides outside the gene matches: 4. The CDR3 is 14 amino acids.